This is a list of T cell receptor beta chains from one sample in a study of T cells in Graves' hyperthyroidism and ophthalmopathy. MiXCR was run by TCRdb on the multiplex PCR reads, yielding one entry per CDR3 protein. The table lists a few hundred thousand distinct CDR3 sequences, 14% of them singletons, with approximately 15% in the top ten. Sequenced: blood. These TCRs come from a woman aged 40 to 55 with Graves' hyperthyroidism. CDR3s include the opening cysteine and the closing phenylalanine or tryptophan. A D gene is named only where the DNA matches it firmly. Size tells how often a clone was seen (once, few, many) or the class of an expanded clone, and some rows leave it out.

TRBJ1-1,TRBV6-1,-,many,TGTGCCAGCAGTGAGTATATAGAAGGGGCCAACACTGAAGCTTTCTTT,CASSEYIEGANTEAFF
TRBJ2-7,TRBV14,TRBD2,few,TGTGCCAGCAGCTCCTTCCCGACTAGCGGGAGATGGGAGCAGTACTTC,CASSSFPTSGRWEQYF
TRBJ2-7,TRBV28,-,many,TGTGCCAGCAGTGCCCGGGTCGTCTCCTACGAGCAGTACTTC,CASSARVVSYEQYF
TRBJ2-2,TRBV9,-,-,TGTGCCAGCAGCGTAGGTTTCGGGGGAACCGGGGAGCTGTTTTTT,CASSVGFGGTGELFF
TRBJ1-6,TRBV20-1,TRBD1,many,TGCAGTGCTACAAGAACAGGGGACAATAATTCACCCCTCCACTTT,CSATRTGDNNSPLHF
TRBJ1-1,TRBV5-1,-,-,TGCGCCAGCAGCTTGGAGGGTCAGCTGAACGCTGAAGCTTTCTTT,CASSLEGQLNAEAFF
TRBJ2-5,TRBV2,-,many,TGTGCCAGCAGTGAAAGGGCCGGAGAGACCCAGTACTTC,CASSERAGETQYF
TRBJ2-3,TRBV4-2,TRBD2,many,TGTGCCAGCAGCCAAGAAGGACTAGCGGGGACAGATACGCAGTATTTT,CASSQEGLAGTDTQYF
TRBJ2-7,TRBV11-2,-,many,TGTGCCAGCAGCTTAAGTCCCCGACAGTTCTACGAGCAGTACTTC,CASSLSPRQFYEQYF
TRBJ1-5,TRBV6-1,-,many,TGTGCCAGCAGTGAAGCCGGGTATCAGCCCCAGCATTTT,CASSEAGYQPQHF
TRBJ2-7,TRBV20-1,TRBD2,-,TGCAGTGCCACAAGAGCGGGAAGGTCCTACGAGCAGTACTTC,CSATRAGRSYEQYF
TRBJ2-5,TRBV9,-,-,TGTGCCAGCAAGGGGAGAGGAGAGACCCAGTACTTC,CASKGRGETQYF
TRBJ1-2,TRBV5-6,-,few,TGTGCCAGCTCCAGAGGGCCCGGCTACACCTTC,CASSRGPGYTF
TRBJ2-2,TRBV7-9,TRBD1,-,TGTGCCAGCAGCGACAGGGAAACCGGGGAGCTGTTTTTT,CASSDRETGELFF
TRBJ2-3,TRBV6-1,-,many,TGTGCCAGCAGCTGGGATTACACAGATACGCAGTATTTT,CASSWDYTDTQYF
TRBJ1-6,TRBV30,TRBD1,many,TGTGCCTGGAGTCCAGGACAGGGCAATTCACCCCTCCACTTT,CAWSPGQGNSPLHF
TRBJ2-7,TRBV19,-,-,TGTGCCAGTAGTATGACATCTAACTACGAGCAGTACTTC,CASSMTSNYEQYF
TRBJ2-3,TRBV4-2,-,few,TGTGCCAGCAGCCAAGACTTACCCACGACACTCACGCAGTATTTT,CASSQDLPTTLTQYF
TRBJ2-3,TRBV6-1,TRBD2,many,TGTGCCAGCAGTGAAGCGGGGGGGGGAAGCACAGATACGCAGTATTTT,CASSEAGGGSTDTQYF
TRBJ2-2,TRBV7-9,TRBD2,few,TGTGCCAGCAGCCCATGGGTCCTAGCGGCGAACACCGGGGAGCTGTTTTTT,CASSPWVLAANTGELFF
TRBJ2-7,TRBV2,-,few,TGTGCCAGCAGGCTAACAGGGGGGGGCGAGCAGTACTTC,CASRLTGGGEQYF
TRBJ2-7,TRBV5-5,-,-,TGTGCCAGCAGCTTGGACGGGGCGGGCGGGACCTACGAGCAGTACTTC,CASSLDGAGGTYEQYF
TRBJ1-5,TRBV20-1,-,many,TGCAGTGCTAGGTCTTTCCGGGGTGTAAGCAATCAGCCCCAGCATTTT,CSARSFRGVSNQPQHF
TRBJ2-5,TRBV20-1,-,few,TGCAGTGCTAGAGAGGCGGTCTTCCAAGAGACCCAGTACTTC,CSAREAVFQETQYF
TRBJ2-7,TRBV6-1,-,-,TGTGCCAGCAGGCGTCCCGGAGTCATCTACGAGCAGTACTTC,CASRRPGVIYEQYF
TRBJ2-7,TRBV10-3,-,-,TGTGCCATCAGTTCCGACCGATCAAGAAACAGCGAGCAGTACTTC,CAISSDRSRNSEQYF
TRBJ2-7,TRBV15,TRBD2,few,TGTGCCACCAGCCCCAAAGGGGGGACTAGCGGAATATCTTCCTACGAGCAGTACTTC,CATSPKGGTSGISSYEQYF
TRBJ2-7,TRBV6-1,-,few,TGTGCCAGCAGTCACGACAGACGAGCCTACGAGCAGTACTTC,CASSHDRRAYEQYF
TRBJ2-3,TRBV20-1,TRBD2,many,TGCAGTGCTAGAGACTCGCGGGGGAGCACAGATACGCAGTATTTT,CSARDSRGSTDTQYF
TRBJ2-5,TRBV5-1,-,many,TGCGCCAGCAGCTTGGGTGGGGGGACCCAAGAGACCCAGTACTTC,CASSLGGGTQETQYF
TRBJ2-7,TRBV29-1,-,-,TGCAGCGTTGAAATCTGGTCCATACCACGGGGCTACGAGCAGTACTTC,CSVEIWSIPRGYEQYF
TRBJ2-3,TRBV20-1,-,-,TGCAGTGCTAGTGGCTTAGCGACAGATACGCAGTATTTT,CSASGLATDTQYF
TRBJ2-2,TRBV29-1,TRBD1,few,TGCAGCGTTGGACAGGGAGTGGGCGGGGAGCTGTTTTTT,CSVGQGVGGELFF
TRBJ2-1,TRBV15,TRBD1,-,TGTGCCACCAGCAAGGGACAGGGGGCGGCTGAGCAGTTCTTC,CATSKGQGAAEQFF
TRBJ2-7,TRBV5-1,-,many,TGCGCCAGCAGCTTGGGGCAGGCTTGGACCTACGAGCAGTACTTC,CASSLGQAWTYEQYF
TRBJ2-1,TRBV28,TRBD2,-,TGTGCCAGCCTTCAACGGGGTAGCGGGGCCTACAATGAGCAGTTCTTC,CASLQRGSGAYNEQFF
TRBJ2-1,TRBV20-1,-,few,TGCAGTGCAAAGGACACCTACAATGAGCAGTTCTTC,CSAKDTYNEQFF
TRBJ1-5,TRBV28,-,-,TGTGCCAGCAGTTTCTTCTACAGGGGCAATCAGCCCCAGCATTTT,CASSFFYRGNQPQHF
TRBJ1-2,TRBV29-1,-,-,TGCAGCGTAGAGGATCGAGACTCTAACTATGGCTACACCTTC,CSVEDRDSNYGYTF
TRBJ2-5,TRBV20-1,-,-,TGCAGTGCTAGAGATAGGTTGAAGTTGGAAGAGACCCAGTACTTC,CSARDRLKLEETQYF
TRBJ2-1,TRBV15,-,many,TGTGCCACCAGCAGGGACGGGCCCACTAATGAGCAGTTCTTC,CATSRDGPTNEQFF